A single sample is the source of the 14 T cell receptor beta chains below, sequenced in a study of Tregs in tolerant kidney transplant recipients. Related graft donors supplied nonmyeloablative bone marrow transplants, and mixed chimerism was transient. TCRdb keeps only in-frame clones here, not all; method: immunoSEQ multiplex PCR. This table lists 5,300 or so clones. The source material was CD4+ T cells from blood (PBMCs), sampled approximately 14 months after the transplant. The receptor set was obtained from a human patient who received a combined kidney and bone marrow transplant. Some T cells may be graft donor cells.

Note on this clone: The read ends 3 residues shy of where the CDR3 ends; the end is completed using the germline J gene. V gene TRBV12-5 combines with J gene TRBJ2-1; 11 bases match TRBD2. The CDR3 is 19 residues long. V lost 1 base, J lost 4 bases, and 12 bases stayed unmatched. In germline, CDR1 is LGHNT, CDR2 FRNRAP. Incomplete CDR3 DNA: TGTGCTAGTGGTTTGGCCCCCAAAGCCACTAGCGGGGGTTACAATGAG. Residues: CASGLAPKATSGGYNE. The full CDR3 protein reads CASGLAPKATSGGYNEQFF.

On this clone itself: With the read ending 3 residues before the CDR3 end, the germline J gene is used to fill in that end. The rearrangement uses TRBV19 and TRBJ1-1; 7 bases align to TRBD1. V was clipped by 7 bases and J by 6 bases; unmatched bases: 5. Germline values: CDR1 LNHDA, CDR2 SQIVND (reference sequence). This CDR3 contains 12 residues. The sequenced CDR3 bases are TGTGCCAGTAAAGACAGGGAGGCTGAA. Its translation: CASKDREAE. From start to end, the CDR3 is CASKDREAEAFF.

Remarks on this clone: The observed sequence ends 3 residues before the CDR3 terminus, with the missing tail filled in from the germline J gene. The rearrangement links TRBV5-1 to TRBJ2-3; tentative D call: TRBD2 (7 bases). The CDR3 is 13 amino acids. Trimming cost V 4 bases and J 4 bases, with 10 bases left between them. The germline V gene encodes CDR1 SGHRS and CDR2 YFSETQ. The CDR3 protein is CASSRGGSDTQYF. The sequenced CDR3 bases are TGCGCCAGCAGCAGGGGGGGATCAGATACG.

Concerning this clone itself: The read gets to within 3 residues of the CDR3 end, and the germline J gene fills in the rest. The genes are TRBV18 and TRBJ2-4, with 10 bases aligning to TRBD2. CDR3 length equals 15 residues. Trimming took 3 bases from V and 6 from J; bases not matched to a gene: 5. Germline V gene lookup returns CDR1 KGHSH and CDR2 LQKENI. CDR3 protein: CASSPSGGPGNIQYF. CDR3 DNA (partial): TGTGCCAGCTCACCTAGCGGGGGGCCTGGAAACATT.

A note on this clone: Sequencing ends 3 residues short of the CDR3 end; the germline J gene provides the rest. The chain is built from TRBV2 and TRBJ1-6, with D maybe TRBD1 (5 bases). CDR1 and CDR2 from the germline V gene are SNHLY and FYNNEI. The CDR3 extends over 15 amino acids. Between the trimmed V and J ends, which lost 6 bases and 5 bases, there was a span of 14 bases. CDR3: CASRGGGGNNSPLHF. Partial CDR3 DNA: TGTGCCAGCAGAGGCGGCGGGGGAAATAATTCACCC.

Turning to this clone: The read ends 3 residues early relative to the CDR3; the germline J gene fills the gap. The rearrangement links TRBV5-8 to TRBJ1-5, with 7 bases matching TRBD1. J gave up 2 bases and V 4 bases, and 3 bases lay outside the gene matches. From germline, CDR1 is SGHTS and CDR2 YDEGEE. This CDR3 comprises 14 residues. The covered CDR3 bases are TGTGCCAGCAGCATCGACAGGGGCAATCAGCCC. Its protein is CASSIDRGNQP. From start to end, the CDR3 is CASSIDRGNQPQHF.

Worth noting for this clone: The read stops 3 residues short of the end of the CDR3; the missing end is completed from the germline J gene. The chain couples TRBV12-3 or TRBV12-4 to TRBJ1-5, with D possibly matching TRBD1 (5 bases). V was clipped by 2 bases and J by 2 bases, with 13 bases between them. The CDR3 extends over 16 amino acids. CDR3 DNA (partial): TGTGCCAGCAGTTTAAAGGGGTTTCCGGGCAATCAGCCC. Translating it yields CASSLKGFPGNQP. The entire CDR3 sequence reads CASSLKGFPGNQPQHF.

Points on this clone: The CDR3 end lies 3 residues beyond the end of the read and is filled in from the germline J gene. The chain is built from TRBV29-1 and TRBJ1-6; D might be TRBD1 (5 bases). Deletions cut 6 bases from V and 2 bases from J, with 17 bases between. The CDR3 sequence is 16 residues long. CDR1 and CDR2 from the germline V gene are SQVTM and ANQGSEA. This chain's CDR3 is CSVPVGGGTYNSPLHF. Partial CDR3 DNA: TGCAGCGTCCCCGTCGGCGGGGGAACCTATAATTCACCC.

Incomplete CDR3 DNA: TGTGCCAGCAGCGTGACAGTCACAGATACG. Its protein is CASSVTVTDT. The full CDR3 protein is CASSVTVTDTQYF. The chain joins TRBV7-3 to TRBJ2-3; TRBD1 is a possible D gene (5 bases). Read coverage stops 3 residues before the CDR3 terminus; the germline J gene supplies the remainder. V lost 5 bases, J lost 2 bases, and 8 bases lay in between. CDR1 is SGHTA, CDR2 FQGTGA, per germline. The CDR3 contains 13 residues.

About this clone itself: Sequencing ends 3 residues short of the CDR3 end; the germline J gene provides the rest. V usage is TRBV6-1 and J usage is TRBJ2-2, with 10 positions matching TRBD2. Germline loops: CDR1 MNHNS, CDR2 SASEGT. The CDR3 has 18 amino acids. V was clipped by 0 bases and J by 0 bases; unmatched bases: 4. CDR3 region: CASSEALSGGANTGELFF. Partial CDR3 DNA: TGTGCCAGCAGTGAAGCGCTGAGCGGGGGGGCGAACACCGGGGAG.

Measured by frequency, this clone is medium-sized. The read comes to an end 3 residues before the CDR3 does, leaving the germline J gene to fill in the end. The genes are TRBV5-5 and TRBJ1-1; perhaps TRBD1 as D (6 bases). V lost 4 bases, J lost 2 bases, and 15 bases lay in between. CDR1 and CDR2 from the germline V gene are SGHKS and YYEKEE (reference sequence). The CDR3 covers 15 residues. The chain's CDR3 is CASSPLPTGNTEAFF. Partial CDR3 DNA: TGTGCCAGCAGCCCCCTCCCGACAGGAAACACTGAA.

The CDR3 protein is CASSDGQGKRAGYTF. The sequenced CDR3 bases are TGTGCCAGCAGCGACGGACAGGGAAAGAGAGCTGGC. The chain recombines TRBV7-2 with TRBJ1-2; 8 positions agree with TRBD1. The read is 3 residues too short to cover the CDR3 end, so that end is filled in from the germline J gene. Germline V gene lookup returns CDR1 SGHTA and CDR2 FQGNSA. V lost 5 bases, J lost 7 bases, and 12 bases stayed unmatched. CDR3 length: 15 residues.

With respect to this clone: The DNA ends 3 residues before the CDR3 does, and the rest of the CDR3 is filled in from the germline J gene. V is TRBV20-1 and J is TRBJ1-4; D gene unclear. Trimming stripped 8 bases from V and 6 bases from J, with 10 bases between. The CDR3 has 11 amino acids. Germline V gene sequence: CDR1 DFQATT, CDR2 SNEGSKA (reference sequence). The CDR3 sequence: CSSPRDEKLFF. CDR3 bases read: TGCAGTTCCCCGCGGGATGAAAAA.

As concerns this clone: Read data end 3 residues before the CDR3 end; the end is taken from the germline J gene. The V gene is TRBV2, the J gene TRBJ2-1; 7 nucleotides agree with TRBD1. With 8 bases clipped from V and 8 bases from J, the junction kept 6 bases outside the gene matches. This CDR3 has 12 amino acids. Germline V gene data show CDR1 as SNHLY and CDR2 as FYNNEI. This CDR3 is CASGQGVDEQFF. Incomplete CDR3 DNA: TGTGCCAGCGGTCAGGGGGTCGATGAG.